These 24 T cell receptor beta chains were all obtained from the same sample, sequenced in a study of identical twins. TCRdb fed the 5' RACE reads into MiXCR, producing one record per CDR3 protein. This sample has 700,000 or so distinct CDR3 sequences, with around 20% found just once. The sample was also linked to a second study, of T cells expressing NK-cell markers.

Sequencing input: PBMCs. These receptors were taken from a woman between 18 and 29 years old in good health.

The rearrangement joins TRBV29-1 to TRBJ2-1, with 8 bases lining up with TRBD2. CDR3 length equals 13 residues. V lost 7 bases to trimming and J lost 1 base; unmatched junction nucleotides: 3. Germline CDR1 is SQVTM and CDR2 is ANQGSEA. The CDR3 DNA follows: TGCAGCGCCGGGGGGGGGTCCTACAATGAGCAGTTCTTC. The encoded protein is CSAGGGSYNEQFF.

This clonotype was observed a handful of times. The chain combines TRBV25-1 with TRBJ2-5; D unclear. CDR1 and CDR2 (germline): MGHDK, SYGVNS. V lost 6 bases and J 0 bases, leaving 8 bases between the germline ends. This CDR3 spans 13 amino acids. CDR3 in DNA: TGTGCCAGCAGCCGTTCTTACCAAGAGACCCAGTACTTC. This gives the protein CASSRSYQETQYF.

The chain carries TRBV9 and TRBJ2-5; 10 bases align to TRBD1. Per the germline V gene, CDR1 is SGDLS and CDR2 is YYNGEE. Unmatched junction bases numbered 8, after V lost 4 bases and J lost 2 bases. CDR3 length: 16 amino acids. The DNA for the CDR3 is TGTGCCAGCAGCCCCGCGGGACAGGGGAGGCAAGAGACCCAGTACTTC. Translating it yields CASSPAGQGRQETQYF.

The gene calls are TRBV5-1 and TRBJ2-7; a weak D match, TRBD2 (6 bases). V lost 5 bases and J lost 6, with 15 bases in between. The CDR3 has 13 amino acids. The germline V gene has CDR1 SGHRS and CDR2 YFSETQ. This chain's CDR3 is CASRKAQGGEQYF. The DNA of the CDR3 is TGCGCCAGCAGAAAAGCGCAGGGAGGCGAGCAGTACTTC. Full variable domain (outside the CDR3, taken from reference TRBV5-1 and TRBJ2-7): KAGVTQTPRYLIKTRGQQVTLSCSPISGHRSVSWYQQTPGQGLQFLFEYFSETQRNKGNFPGRFSGRQFSNSRSEMNVSTLELGDSALYLCASRKAQGGEQYFGPGTRLTVT.

This clonotype was picked up a small number of times. CDR3 residues: CASSSYGDGNVLTF. CDR3 DNA: TGTGCCAGCAGCTCGTACGGGGACGGCAACGTCCTGACTTTC. The rearrangement joins TRBV12-3 or TRBV12-4 to TRBJ2-6; TRBD1 or TRBD2 may be the D gene (5 bases each). Trimming left V 6 bases short and J 9 bases short, with 15 bases between. The CDR3 sequence is 14 residues long.

The sample holds a few counts of this clonotype. The genes are TRBV4-2 and TRBJ2-2; D unresolved. CDR3 size: 14 residues. Germline V CDR1 and CDR2: LGHNA, YNFKEQ. Between the trimmed V and J ends, which lost 0 bases and 3 bases, there was a span of 5 bases. The CDR3 DNA reads as TGTGCCAGCAGCCAAGATCGGGACACCGGGGAGCTGTTTTTT. It is translated as CASSQDRDTGELFF.

At least ten counts were recorded for this clonotype. The chain is built from TRBV5-1 and TRBJ2-5; D uncertain. This CDR3 spans 13 amino acids. Deletions cut 5 bases from V and 4 bases from J, with 12 bases between. Looked up from germline, CDR1 is SGHRS and CDR2 is YFSETQ. CDR3 in amino acids: CASSISGLETQYF. The CDR3 DNA reads as TGCGCCAGCAGTATTTCAGGTCTAGAGACCCAGTACTTC. Drawing the rest from reference TRBV5-1 and TRBJ2-5, the complete variable domain is KAGVTQTPRYLIKTRGQQVTLSCSPISGHRSVSWYQQTPGQGLQFLFEYFSETQRNKGNFPGRFSGRQFSNSRSEMNVSTLELGDSALYLCASSISGLETQYFGPGTRLLVL.

The sample holds a few counts of this clonotype. V and J are TRBV24-1 and TRBJ1-2; D not resolved. V was shortened by 3 bases and J by 3 bases, with 10 bases between the two germline ends. The CDR3 runs to 14 residues. Germline lookup yields CDR1 KGHDR and CDR2 SFDVKD. The CDR3 is CATSDGGRDYGYTF. The CDR3 DNA is TGTGCCACCAGTGATGGAGGTCGAGACTATGGCTACACCTTC.

This clonotype has only a few counts. The chain combines TRBV5-1 with TRBJ1-1; TRBD1 agrees at 9 bases. Germline lookup yields CDR1 SGHRS and CDR2 YFSETQ. V was pared by 4 bases and J by 7 bases, with 8 bases of the junction left unmatched. This CDR3 comprises 14 residues. In DNA form, the CDR3 reads TGCGCCAGCAGCACTAAACAGGGGGCCGGTGAAGCTTTCTTT. This gives the protein CASSTKQGAGEAFF.

This clonotype was recorded a few times. The chain uses TRBV7-9 and TRBJ1-4; maybe TRBD1 (6 bases). The CDR3 is 14 amino acids. Germline V gene sequence: CDR1 SEHNR, CDR2 FQNEAQ (reference sequence). Between the trimmed V and J ends, which lost 5 bases and 7 bases, there was a span of 14 bases. CDR3 amino acids: CASSKQGQGEKLFF. Here the CDR3 DNA reads TGTGCCAGCAGCAAACAGGGTCAGGGTGAAAAACTGTTTTTT.

V gene TRBV4-1 combines with J gene TRBJ2-2, with 12 positions matching TRBD2. From germline, CDR1 is MGHRA and CDR2 YSYEKL. This CDR3 has 17 amino acids. Losses at the gene ends were 0 bases for V and 7 bases for J; bases not matched to a gene: 6. For the CDR3, the DNA is TGCGCCAGCAGCCAAGATCAGCCTAGCGGGGGGGGCGGGGAGCTGTTTTTT. This gives the protein CASSQDQPSGGGGELFF.

This clonotype was seen a handful of times. V is TRBV6-1 and J is TRBJ1-6; 9 nucleotides agree with TRBD1. The CDR3 loop spans 13 amino acids. The germline V gene encodes CDR1 MNHNS and CDR2 SASEGT. V trimming: 10 bases; J trimming: 14 bases; junction bases outside the gene matches: 12. The CDR3 here is CATSGQGSRALHF. The CDR3 DNA reads as TGTGCCACCTCCGGACAGGGGAGTCGGGCCCTCCACTTT.

This chain connects TRBV4-2 to TRBJ2-7; 9 nucleotides match TRBD1. The CDR3 sequence is 14 residues long. Germline values: CDR1 LGHNA, CDR2 YNFKEQ. The V and J ends lost 4 bases and 7 bases, in that order; junction bases with no gene match: 8. The CDR3 is CASSPRTGEREQYF. Written as DNA, the CDR3 is TGTGCCAGCAGCCCCAGGACAGGGGAAAGGGAGCAGTACTTC.

This clonotype was detected a few times. The CDR3: CSARRGLNTEAFF. The CDR3 bases are TGCAGCGCCCGGAGGGGTTTGAACACTGAAGCTTTCTTT. The gene calls are TRBV29-1 and TRBJ1-1; a possible D gene is TRBD1 (5 bases). Germline CDR1 and CDR2: SQVTM and ANQGSEA. The CDR3 contains 13 residues. Trimming took off 7 bases at V and 0 bases at J, with 12 bases between the two ends.

This clonotype was seen a handful of times. The V gene is TRBV5-1, the J gene TRBJ2-1, with D perhaps given as TRBD1 or TRBD2 (5 bases each). The CDR3 runs 15 residues. CDR1 and CDR2 from the germline V gene are SGHRS and YFSETQ. V gave up 2 bases and J gave up 6 bases, with 15 bases separating them. CDR3 residues: CASSLRGIEGNEQFF. Written as DNA, the CDR3 is TGCGCCAGCAGCTTAAGGGGAATCGAGGGCAATGAGCAGTTCTTC. Based on the CDR3 plus reference TRBV5-1 and TRBJ2-1, the full variable domain is KAGVTQTPRYLIKTRGQQVTLSCSPISGHRSVSWYQQTPGQGLQFLFEYFSETQRNKGNFPGRFSGRQFSNSRSEMNVSTLELGDSALYLCASSLRGIEGNEQFFGPGTRLTVL.

The chain is built from TRBV4-2 and TRBJ2-2, with D hard to call. V was cut by 0 bases and J by 4 bases, with 6 bases left in between. The CDR3 totals 14 residues. Germline assignment: CDR1 LGHNA and CDR2 YNFKEQ. CDR3: CASSQDRLTGELFF. In nucleotides, the CDR3 is TGTGCCAGCAGCCAAGATAGGCTCACCGGGGAGCTGTTTTTT.

This clonotype was seen a few times. The rearrangement uses TRBV20-1 and TRBJ1-4, with 7 nucleotides matching TRBD1. Germline CDR1 DFQATT, CDR2 SNEGSKA (reference sequence). The V segment lost 4 bases and the J segment 4 bases; nucleotides outside the gene matches: 3. The CDR3 has 13 amino acids. The CDR3 DNA is TGCAGTGCTAACAGGGGAATTAATGAAAAACTGTTTTTT. It codes for CSANRGINEKLFF.

The chain carries TRBV7-9 and TRBJ2-1; no reliable D call. Germline V gives CDR1 SEHNR, CDR2 FQNEAQ (reference sequence). This CDR3 comprises 13 residues. V was cut by 2 bases and J by 6 bases, with 8 bases left in between. CDR3 region: CASSLHGVNEQFF. For the CDR3, the DNA is TGTGCCAGCAGCTTACATGGAGTCAATGAGCAGTTCTTC.

This clonotype showed up just a few times. This chain connects TRBV7-2 to TRBJ2-7; D is unclear. Trimming removed 1 base from V and 3 bases from J, with 10 bases in between. The germline gives CDR1 SGHTA, CDR2 FQGNSA. This CDR3 is 14 amino acids long. The CDR3: CASSLEGPDYEQYF. CDR3 nucleotides: TGTGCCAGCAGCTTAGAAGGGCCTGACTACGAGCAGTACTTC.

The chain uses TRBV15 and TRBJ2-4; D unresolved. The V end lost 0 bases, the J end lost 0 bases, and 6 bases lay between the germline ends. CDR1 is LNHNV and CDR2 is YYDKDF in the germline V gene (reference sequence). The CDR3 is 15 residues long. In DNA, the CDR3 is TGTGCCACCAGCAGAGATAGTCTAGCCAAAAACATTCAGTACTTC. Its translation is CATSRDSLAKNIQYF.

This chain uses TRBV7-9 with TRBJ1-1; no firm D call. Germline V CDR1 and CDR2: SEHNR, FQNEAQ (reference sequence). V was shortened by 3 bases and J by 0 bases, with 11 bases between the two germline ends. This CDR3 spans 15 amino acids. The CDR3 bases are TGTGCCAGCAGCTTCTCGCGGAACATGAACACTGAAGCTTTCTTT. Its protein is CASSFSRNMNTEAFF.

V gene TRBV12-3 or TRBV12-4 combines with J gene TRBJ2-1; 12 bases match TRBD2. V shed 0 bases, J shed 9 bases, and the junction held 9 bases outside the gene matches. This CDR3 comprises 17 residues. The CDR3 sequence: CASSLAGLAGGPGEQFF. As DNA, the CDR3 is TGTGCCAGCAGTTTAGCAGGCCTAGCGGGAGGGCCGGGTGAGCAGTTCTTC.

The V call is TRBV5-1, the J call TRBJ2-1; a possible D gene is TRBD2 (5 bases). Trimming took off 0 bases at V and 5 bases at J, with 12 bases between the two ends. In germline, CDR1 is SGHRS, CDR2 YFSETQ. The length of the CDR3 is 15 residues. The CDR3 DNA sequence: TGCGCCAGCAGCTTGGGGGTAGCGTCCCACAATGAGCAGTTCTTC. This sequence encodes CASSLGVASHNEQFF.

This clonotype has just a few counts. The DNA of the CDR3 is TGTGCCAGCAGCGCCAGCGGGGGGGAAGATACGCAGTATTTT. It translates to CASSASGGEDTQYF. V and J are TRBV9 and TRBJ2-3; 10 nucleotides align to TRBD2. Germline CDR1 reads SGDLS; CDR2 reads YYNGEE. The CDR3 extends over 14 amino acids. J gave up 5 bases and V 3 bases, and 3 bases lay outside the gene matches.